This T cell receptor beta chain was identified in a study of T cells in tuberculosis. TCRdb keeps only in-frame clones here, not all; method: immunoSEQ multiplex PCR. The sample has tens of thousands of clones, about 95% seen once. The CDR3 covers 15 residues. Documented time point: new active TB diagnosis, blood taken before or within 7 days of starting treatment. This chain joins TRBV21-1 and TRBJ2-1; TRBD2, as called in the table, went unchecked against the DNA. TRBV21-1 is a pseudogene segment. The clonotype was recovered from an adult with tuberculosis. The sequencing used PBMCs, collected at tuberculosis diagnosis. The CDR3 bases are TGTGCCAGCACCTTTAGGCAACCGGGACTCGATGAGCAGTTCTTC. The encoded protein is CASTFRQPGLDEQFF.